The entry below gives a single T cell receptor (beta chain) sequence along with its context. The data stem from a study of blood T cell repertoires in COVID-19. The ends were cut back, 0 bases at V and 2 bases at J, with 5 bases in the middle. The CDR3 sequence is 13 residues long. Per germline, CDR1 KGHSY and CDR2 FQNENV. Study processing details: For nucleated cells, counts were estimated from reference gene primer amplification. TCRdb keeps only in-frame clones here, not all; method: immunoSEQ multiplex PCR. V and J calls and clone size follow that table, whereas D and trimming were derived from the DNA. The sample consists of 250,000 to 300,000 clones, roughly 90% of them appearing once.

The origin of this receptor is a man in his forties or fifties with acute or convalescent COVID-19. V gene TRBV16 combines with J gene TRBJ2-7; D ambiguous. The sample was peripheral blood. Here the CDR3 DNA reads TGTGCCAGCAGCCAATCCCTCGCCTACGAGCAGTACTTC. It codes for CASSQSLAYEQYF.